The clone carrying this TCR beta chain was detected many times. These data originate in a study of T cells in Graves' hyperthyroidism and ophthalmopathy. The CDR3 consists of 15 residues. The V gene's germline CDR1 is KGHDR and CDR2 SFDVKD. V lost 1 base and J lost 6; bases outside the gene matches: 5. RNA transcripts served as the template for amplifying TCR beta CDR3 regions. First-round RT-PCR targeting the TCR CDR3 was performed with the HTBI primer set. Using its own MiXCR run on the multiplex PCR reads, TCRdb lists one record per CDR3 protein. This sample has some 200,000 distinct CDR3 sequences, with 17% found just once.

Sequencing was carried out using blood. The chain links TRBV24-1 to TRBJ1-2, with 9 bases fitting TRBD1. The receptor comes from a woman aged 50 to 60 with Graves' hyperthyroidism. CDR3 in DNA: TGTGCCACCAGTGATTTCGGGACAGGGAGGGATGGCTACACCTTC. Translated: CATSDFGTGRDGYTF.